The 10 T cell receptor beta chains reported below all come from one sample, sequenced in a study of blood T cell repertoires in COVID-19. Method: immunoSEQ multiplex PCR; TCRdb's copy keeps in-frame clones and lacks some. The sample has roughly 140,000 clones; 85% to 90% are singletons. Sequencing was done on a sample of peripheral blood. Receptor source: a human donor in a cohort sampled during active COVID-19.

The gene calls are TRBV27 and TRBJ2-5, with 13 bases that match TRBD2. This CDR3 is 17 amino acids long. The J segment lost 1 base and the V segment lost 2 bases, leaving 4 bases of the junction unmatched. Germline CDR1 reads MNHEY; CDR2 reads SMNVEV (reference sequence). CDR3 nucleotide sequence: TGTGCCAGCAGTTTAATGGGACTAGCGGGGCTCCAAGAGACCCAGTACTTC. Amino acid sequence: CASSLMGLAGLQETQYF.

This sequence joins TRBV11-2 and TRBJ2-7; weak D call: TRBD2 (6 bases). Germline assignment: CDR1 SGHAT and CDR2 FQNNGV. The CDR3 covers 14 residues. V was pared by 1 base and J by 1 base, with 8 bases between. The CDR3 spells CASSLVAGSYEQYF. The CDR3 DNA sequence: TGTGCCAGCAGCTTAGTCGCGGGATCCTACGAGCAGTACTTC.

The chain employs TRBV28 and TRBJ1-6; the match to TRBD1 covers 7 bases. The J segment lost 7 bases and the V segment lost 5 bases, leaving 8 bases of the junction unmatched. Germline V gene lookup returns CDR1 MDHEN and CDR2 SYDVKM. The CDR3 is 15 amino acids. CDR3 residues: CASSPETGRNSPLHF. DNA for the CDR3: TGTGCCAGCAGTCCGGAGACAGGGAGGAATTCACCCCTCCACTTT.

The chain joins TRBV5-1 to TRBJ2-5; 10 bases line up with TRBD1. V gave up 4 bases and J gave up 3 bases; unmatched junction bases: 3. This CDR3 has 14 residues. Per germline, CDR1 SGHRS and CDR2 YFSETQ. The DNA of the CDR3 is TGCGCCAGCAGCCGAGGACAGGGGGAAGAGACCCAGTACTTC. Translation gives CASSRGQGEETQYF.

The V and J genes are TRBV5-8 and TRBJ2-5, with D perhaps TRBD1 (6 bases). The germline V gene has CDR1 SGHTS and CDR2 YDEGEE. Deletions cut 4 bases from V and 7 bases from J, with 17 bases between. The length of the CDR3 is 14 residues. Here the CDR3 reads CASSTRDNGPTQYF. In DNA form, the CDR3 reads TGTGCCAGCAGCACCCGGGACAACGGCCCGACCCAGTACTTC.

In its sample, this clone was seen once. The gene calls are TRBV7-9 and TRBJ1-2; the D gene is possibly TRBD1 (5 bases). Germline values: CDR1 SEHNR, CDR2 FQNEAQ (reference sequence). The CDR3 has 15 amino acids. Trimming cost V 2 bases and J 5 bases, with 15 bases left between them. This CDR3 reads CASSLSQGSGYGYTF. The CDR3 DNA follows: TGTGCCAGCAGCTTATCCCAGGGATCAGGATATGGCTACACCTTC. The whole variable domain, remainder taken from reference TRBV7-9 and TRBJ1-2, is DTGVSQNPRHKITKRGQNVTFRCDPISEHNRLYWYRQTLGQGPEFLTYFQNEAQLEKSRLLSDRFSAERPKGSFSTLEIQRTEQGDSAMYLCASSLSQGSGYGYTFGSGTRLTVV.

The gene calls are TRBV29-1 and TRBJ2-1; 10 bases are shared with TRBD2. The CDR3 extends over 14 amino acids. The J segment lost 3 bases and the V segment lost 3 bases, leaving 2 bases of the junction unmatched. The germline V gene encodes CDR1 SQVTM and CDR2 ANQGSEA. The CDR3 region is CSVDGTSDYNEQFF. For the CDR3, the DNA is TGCAGCGTTGATGGGACTAGCGACTACAATGAGCAGTTCTTC.

The chain uses TRBV19 and TRBJ2-6; 11 bases line up with TRBD1. The CDR3 runs to 18 residues. Per the germline V gene, CDR1 is LNHDA and CDR2 is SQIVND (reference sequence). The V gene end was trimmed by 8 bases and the J gene end by 4 bases; junction bases not matched to a gene: 13. CDR3 sequence: CASHILGQGAEGANVLTF. CDR3 nucleotide sequence: TGTGCCAGTCACATCCTCGGACAGGGGGCAGAGGGGGCCAACGTCCTGACTTTC.

This clone was found once. This chain links TRBV7-9 with TRBJ2-1, with 7 nucleotides matching TRBD1. V dropped 5 bases and J dropped 6; count of bases not matched to a gene: 4. The CDR3 sequence is 13 residues long. Per the germline V gene, CDR1 is SEHNR and CDR2 is FQNEAQ (reference sequence). The CDR3 loop is CASSDREGNEQFF. CDR3 sequence (DNA): TGTGCCAGCAGCGACAGGGAAGGCAATGAGCAGTTCTTC.

The rearrangement links TRBV6-5 to TRBJ2-1; 7 bases align to TRBD1. CDR3 length equals 16 residues. V trimming: 0 bases; J trimming: 6 bases; junction bases outside the gene matches: 8. Germline assignment: CDR1 MNHEY and CDR2 SVGAGI. The CDR3 nucleotides are TGTGCCAGCAGTTACTCGGGCAGGGGGTCGTTCAATGAGCAGTTCTTC. It translates to CASSYSGRGSFNEQFF.